This T cell receptor (beta chain) comes out of a study of blood T cell repertoires in COVID-19. About the research overall: Collection of acute and convalescent COVID-19 samples took place in the United States, Italy and Spain. Sample material is recorded as cDNA or gDNA derived from T cells, B-cell-depleted T cells, or PBMCs.

Trimming removed 1 base from V and 4 bases from J, with 7 bases in between. The CDR3 has 13 residues. Looked up from germline, CDR1 is LNHDA and CDR2 is SQIVND (reference sequence). The protocol was immunoSEQ multiplex PCR, while the TCRdb copy is restricted to in-frame clones and leaves out a portion. This sample yields a few hundred thousand clones, of which around nine tenths are seen a single time; approximately 2.9% belongs to the top ten. Participant reports of clinical history set cohort assignment. The clonotype originates from a woman between 50 and 59 years old who had been exposed to COVID-19. The chain links TRBV19 to TRBJ1-1; D may be TRBD1 (6 bases). What was sequenced was PBMCs or T cells enriched from blood (not recorded which). The CDR3 region is CASSIGTVTEAFF. As DNA, the CDR3 is TGTGCCAGTAGTATAGGGACAGTCACTGAAGCTTTCTTT. The full variable domain, its missing parts supplied by reference TRBV19 and TRBJ1-1, is DGGITQSPKYLFRKEGQNVTLSCEQNLNHDAMYWYRQDPGQGLRLIYYSQIVNDFQKGDIAEGYSVSREKKESFPLTVTSAQKNPTAFYLCASSIGTVTEAFFGQGTRLTVV.